The 6 T cell receptor beta chains below were found in one sample sequenced in a study of blood T cells in healthy people across ages. Primed by a sample-barcoded 5' primer and a J-beta primer mix, a second PCR proceeded for 7 to 11 cycles. TCRdb used MiXCR to reprocess the 5' RACE reads, holding one entry per CDR3 protein. The sample consists of just over 1 million distinct CDR3 sequences, 45% of them appearing once. Sequencing input: blood. Receptors originate from a woman aged 60-75 years in good health.

This clonotype has a handful of counts. This sequence joins TRBV6-2 or TRBV6-3 and TRBJ1-2; the match to TRBD1 covers 9 bases. The CDR3 is 13 amino acids. V lost 4 bases to trimming and J lost 13 bases; unmatched junction nucleotides: 10. Germline V CDR1 and CDR2: MNHEY, SVGEGT. The CDR3 here is CASSWDRAGGGTF. CDR3 coding DNA: TGTGCCAGCAGTTGGGACAGGGCCGGGGGAGGCACCTTC.

The V gene is TRBV10-3, the J gene TRBJ2-7; TRBD1 matches 12 bases. The CDR3 contains 13 residues. J gave up 4 bases and V 10 bases, and 5 bases lay outside the gene matches. Germline CDR1 is ENHRY and CDR2 is SYGVKD. The CDR3 coding sequence is TGTGCCACCGGGACAGGGGGCCAGTACGAGCAGTACTTC. Its translation: CATGTGGQYEQYF.

The chain combines TRBV20-1 with TRBJ1-6; possibly TRBD1 for D (6 bases). This CDR3 comprises 13 residues. The germline gives CDR1 DFQATT, CDR2 SNEGSKA (reference sequence). Trimming removed 5 bases at V and 4 bases at J, with 9 bases between. As DNA, the CDR3 is TGCAGTGCTGGGACACAATATAATTCACCCCTCCACTTT. Translating gives CSAGTQYNSPLHF.

A few counts support this clonotype. The chain links TRBV2 to TRBJ2-3, with a possible D match to TRBD2 (5 bases). V was pared by 7 bases and J by 6 bases, with 11 bases between. The CDR3 has 12 residues. Germline V lookup: CDR1 SNHLY, CDR2 FYNNEI. CDR3 residues: CASNGVGDTQYF. Written as DNA, the CDR3 is TGTGCCAGCAACGGGGTGGGGGATACGCAGTATTTT.

This clonotype turned up a few times. The rearrangement uses TRBV27 and TRBJ2-7; 7 positions match TRBD2. V trimming: 4 bases; J trimming: 6 bases; junction bases outside the gene matches: 3. Germline V gene lookup returns CDR1 MNHEY and CDR2 SMNVEV (reference sequence). This CDR3 has 12 amino acids. The CDR3 bases are TGTGCCAGCAGTTGGGGACTAACCGAGCAGTACTTC. Amino acid sequence: CASSWGLTEQYF.

V usage is TRBV28 and J usage is TRBJ2-7; D remains unclear. The germline gives CDR1 MDHEN, CDR2 SYDVKM. The CDR3 runs to 13 residues. The V end lost 2 bases, the J end lost 9 bases, and 14 bases lay between the germline ends. The CDR3 protein is CASSLGSPGRQYF. For the CDR3, the DNA is TGTGCCAGCAGTTTAGGCTCTCCCGGTCGGCAGTACTTC. Complete variable domain (other parts from reference TRBV28 and TRBJ2-7): DVKVTQSSRYLVKRTGEKVFLECVQDMDHENMFWYRQDPGLGLRLIYFSYDVKMKEKGDIPEGYSVSREKKERFSLILESASTNQTSMYLCASSLGSPGRQYFGPGTRLTVT.